This T cell receptor (beta chain) was captured in a study of early T cells in non-severe SARS-CoV-2 infection. About the research overall: The input, bulk RNA from unsorted whole blood, was sequenced, and chains were unpaired. Study-level findings and limits: The VDJdb matching leaned toward anti-spike CD8 responses and overlooked private and CD4 specificities.

After removal of 3 bases from V and 4 bases from J, the junction contained 4 bases not matched to a gene. The CDR3 consists of 14 residues. Germline loops: CDR1 MDHEN, CDR2 SYDVKM. Molecules of cDNA were individually given unique molecular identifiers that were attached to them. TCRdb used MiXCR to reprocess the 5' RACE reads, holding one entry per CDR3 protein. The sample yields about 83,000 distinct CDR3 sequences, roughly an eighth seen once. This clonotype was seen at least ten times. As yet, its antigen is unknown. The TCR comes from an adult who was a healthcare worker with PCR-confirmed SARS-CoV-2 infection or an uninfected control (not recorded which). The source material was whole blood. The genes are TRBV28 and TRBJ2-5, with 8 nucleotides matching TRBD2. CDR3 protein: CASSFLAGGETQYF. In DNA form, the CDR3 reads TGTGCCAGCAGTTTTCTGGCGGGGGGAGAGACCCAGTACTTC.